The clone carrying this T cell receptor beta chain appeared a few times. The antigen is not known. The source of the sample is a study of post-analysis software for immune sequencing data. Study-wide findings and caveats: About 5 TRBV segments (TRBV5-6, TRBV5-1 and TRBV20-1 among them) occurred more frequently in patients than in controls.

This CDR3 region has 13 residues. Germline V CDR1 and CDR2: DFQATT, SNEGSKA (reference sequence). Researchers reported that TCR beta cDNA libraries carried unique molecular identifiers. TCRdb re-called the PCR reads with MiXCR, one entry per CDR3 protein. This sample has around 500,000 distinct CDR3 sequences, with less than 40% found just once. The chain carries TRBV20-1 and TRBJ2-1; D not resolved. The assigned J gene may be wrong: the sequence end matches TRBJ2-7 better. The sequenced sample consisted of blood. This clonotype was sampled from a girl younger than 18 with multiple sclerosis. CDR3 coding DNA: TGCAGTGCTAGAGGGGTCTCCTACAATGAGCAGTACTTC. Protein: CSARGVSYNEQYF.